Listed here are 5 T cell receptor beta chains from one sample, sequenced in a study of monozygotic twins with inflammatory bowel disease. TCRdb reprocessed the 5' RACE reads, keeping one entry per CDR3 protein, no DNA. This sample's table has around 140,000 distinct CDR3 sequences. The sequenced sample was blood. Source of these receptors: a human donor with ulcerative colitis or Crohn's disease, or a healthy co-twin of an affected twin (not recorded which).

The gene calls are TRBV3-1 and TRBJ1-4; TCRdb's D call, TRBD1, is unchecked because there is no DNA. The CDR3 length is 15 residues. Germline-derived CDR1 and CDR2 are LGHDT and YNNKEL (reference sequence). CDR3 sequence: CASSARTGFNEKLFF.

The rearrangement uses TRBV9 and TRBJ2-3. The CDR3 is 14 residues long. Germline CDR1 SGDLS, CDR2 YYNGEE. CDR3 amino acids: CASSVRPVEDTQYF.

The chain links TRBV5-1 to TRBJ2-5; checking the TCRdb D call of TRBD1 is not possible without DNA. The CDR3 loop spans 14 amino acids. Germline V gives CDR1 SGHRS, CDR2 YFSETQ. The CDR3 sequence is CASSDGTGDETQYF.

The V gene is TRBV5-1, the J gene TRBJ1-5; there is no DNA to check the TCRdb D call of TRBD1. Germline-derived CDR1 and CDR2 are SGHRS and YFSETQ. CDR3 length equals 17 residues. CDR3: CASGPGQLERTNQPQHF.

This chain links TRBV5-1 with TRBJ2-2; lacking DNA, the TRBD2 call made by TCRdb goes unchecked. Germline values: CDR1 SGHRS, CDR2 YFSETQ. The CDR3 runs to 16 residues. This CDR3 reads CASSLGLAGGPGELFF.